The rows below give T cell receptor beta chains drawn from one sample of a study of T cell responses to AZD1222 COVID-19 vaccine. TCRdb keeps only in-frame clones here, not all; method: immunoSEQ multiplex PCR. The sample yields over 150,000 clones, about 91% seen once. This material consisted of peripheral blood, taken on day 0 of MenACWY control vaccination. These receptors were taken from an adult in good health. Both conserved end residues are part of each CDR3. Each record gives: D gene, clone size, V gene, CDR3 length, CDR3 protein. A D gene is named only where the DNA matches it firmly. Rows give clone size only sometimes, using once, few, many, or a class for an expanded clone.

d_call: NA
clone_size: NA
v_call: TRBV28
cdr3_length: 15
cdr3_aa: CASSLAVPGANVLTF

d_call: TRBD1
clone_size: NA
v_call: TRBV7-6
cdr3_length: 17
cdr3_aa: CASSPGTGPFGPGELFF

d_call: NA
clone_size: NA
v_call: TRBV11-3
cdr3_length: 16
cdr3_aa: CASSPWTETNTGELFF

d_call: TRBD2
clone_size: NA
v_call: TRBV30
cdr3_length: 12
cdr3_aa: CAWSVLALEQYF

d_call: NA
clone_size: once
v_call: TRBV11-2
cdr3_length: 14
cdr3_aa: CASSLGQANEKLFF

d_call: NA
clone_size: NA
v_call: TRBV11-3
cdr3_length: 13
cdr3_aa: CASSLRGVGELFF

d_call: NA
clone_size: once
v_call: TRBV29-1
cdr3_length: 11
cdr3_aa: CSGGPVHEAFF

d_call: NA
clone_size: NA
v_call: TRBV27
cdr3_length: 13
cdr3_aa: CASSHSPVDTQYF

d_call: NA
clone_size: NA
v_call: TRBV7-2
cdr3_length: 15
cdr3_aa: CASSLVGRSNTEAFF

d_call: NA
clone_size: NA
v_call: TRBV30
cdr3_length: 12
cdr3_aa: CAGNAGTDTQYF

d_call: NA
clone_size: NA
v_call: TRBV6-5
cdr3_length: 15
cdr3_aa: CASSRDRLANYGYTF

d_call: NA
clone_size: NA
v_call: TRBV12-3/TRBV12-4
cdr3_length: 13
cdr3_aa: CASSPRRGYEQYF

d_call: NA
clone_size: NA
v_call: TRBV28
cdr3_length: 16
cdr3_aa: CASTPHTRGPYNEQFF

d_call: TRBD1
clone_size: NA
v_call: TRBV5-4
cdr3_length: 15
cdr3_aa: CASSFLTGVWTGYTF

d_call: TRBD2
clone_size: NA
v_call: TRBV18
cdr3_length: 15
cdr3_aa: CASEQTSGSLGEQFF

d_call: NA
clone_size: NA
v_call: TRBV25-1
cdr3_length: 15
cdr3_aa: CASTEWGSMNTEAFF

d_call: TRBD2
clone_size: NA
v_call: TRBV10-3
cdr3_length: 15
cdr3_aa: CAISESAAGDYEQYF

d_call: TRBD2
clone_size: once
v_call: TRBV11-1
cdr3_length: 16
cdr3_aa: CASSFFSGGYNNEQFF

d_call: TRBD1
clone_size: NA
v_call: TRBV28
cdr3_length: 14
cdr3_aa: CASITGQGFNEQFF

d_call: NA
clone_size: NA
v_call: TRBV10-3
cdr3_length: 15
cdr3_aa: CATRQERATNEKLFF

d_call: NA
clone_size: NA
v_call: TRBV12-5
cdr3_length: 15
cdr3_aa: CASGFRGLDGDEAFF

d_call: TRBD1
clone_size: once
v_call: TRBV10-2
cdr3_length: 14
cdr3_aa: CASGGQGRDKPQHF

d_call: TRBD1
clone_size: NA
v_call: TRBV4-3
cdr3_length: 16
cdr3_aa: CASSQAGTGGAGKLFF

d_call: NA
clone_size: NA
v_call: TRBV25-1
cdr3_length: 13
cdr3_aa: CASSRRKNTEAFF

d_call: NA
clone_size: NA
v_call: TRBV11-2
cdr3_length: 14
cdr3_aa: CASSLMTGNTEAFF

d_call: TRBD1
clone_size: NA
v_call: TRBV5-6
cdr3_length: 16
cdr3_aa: CASSLEGTASGNTIYF

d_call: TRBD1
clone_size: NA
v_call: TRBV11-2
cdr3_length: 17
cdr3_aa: CASSSSQGGSSGNTIYF

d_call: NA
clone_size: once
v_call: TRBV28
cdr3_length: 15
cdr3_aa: CASSSGVKGWETQYF

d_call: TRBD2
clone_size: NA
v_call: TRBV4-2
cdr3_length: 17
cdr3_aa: CASSQWNLAGVGNEQFF

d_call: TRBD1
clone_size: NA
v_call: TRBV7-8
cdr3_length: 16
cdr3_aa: CASSPTTGATLYGYTF

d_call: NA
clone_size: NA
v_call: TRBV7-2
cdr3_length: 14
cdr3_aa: CASSLQRDLYEQYF

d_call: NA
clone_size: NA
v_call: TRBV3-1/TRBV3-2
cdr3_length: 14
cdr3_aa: CASSQAYSDYGYTF

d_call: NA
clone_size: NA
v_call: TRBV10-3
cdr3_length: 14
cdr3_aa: CAISEGGVYQPQHF

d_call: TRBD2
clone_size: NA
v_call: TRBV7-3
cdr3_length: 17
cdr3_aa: CASSLGTSGSSAGELFF

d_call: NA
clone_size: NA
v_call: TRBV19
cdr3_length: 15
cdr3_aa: CASSIGGHRDYGYTF

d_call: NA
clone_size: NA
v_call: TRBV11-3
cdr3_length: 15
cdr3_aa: CASSFGGTLNTEAFF